This TCR beta chain derives from a study of blood T cell repertoires in COVID-19. Study-wide context: The origin of the acute and convalescent COVID-19 samples was the United States, Italy and Spain. Sample material is recorded as cDNA or gDNA derived from T cells, B-cell-depleted T cells, or PBMCs.

In this sample, this clone turned up a few times. CDR3 length equals 16 residues. Trimming at V came to 4 bases and at J to 4 bases, leaving 12 bases not matched to a gene. Germline V gene data show CDR1 as LNHDA and CDR2 as SQIVND (reference sequence). Authors' methods: Quantification of nucleated cells was approximated via reference gene primer amplification. Method: immunoSEQ multiplex PCR; TCRdb's copy keeps in-frame clones and lacks some. That table gives V, J and clone size, and the DNA gave D and trimming. In the table there are roughly 160,000 clones, around 90% of which are singletons. This receptor was taken from a woman aged 60-75 years who had recovered from COVID-19. V usage is TRBV19 and J usage is TRBJ1-2; 7 bases fit TRBD1. Source material: peripheral blood. The CDR3 bases are TGTGCCAGTAGTAGATCTCCCGGGACAGTGAGCTATGGCTACACCTTC. The encoded protein is CASSRSPGTVSYGYTF.